This record looks at one T cell receptor (beta chain) sequence and its context. Its antigen is currently unknown. The trim removed 7 bases at V and 1 base at J, leaving 4 bases unmatched. This CDR3 spans 15 amino acids. Per germline, CDR1 SNHLY and CDR2 FYNNEI. This specimen comes from a study of OX40 agonist ivuxolimab in advanced cancers. Overall study context: The mean age was 60 years, ranging from roughly 23 to 90, with over 70% of participants male. Partial responses were recorded for three patients, including one with hepatocellular carcinoma and two with cutaneous melanoma.

Generated by immunoSEQ multiplex PCR, the TCRdb table keeps only in-frame clones and is missing some. The table lists approximately 62,000 clones, 80% to 95% of them singletons. Overall study results and limits: Circulating CD4+ and CD8+ T cells showed clonal expansion by week 6 at 0.1 to 3.0 mg/kg. Some nonresponders also had low normalized T-cell clonal expansion.

The clonotype comes from an adult with an advanced solid tumor such as melanoma, head and neck, liver or kidney cancer. The input for sequencing was CD4+ or CD8+ T cells sorted from blood, taken in a trial of the OX40 agonist ivuxolimab. The genes are TRBV2 and TRBJ2-1, with 10 nucleotides matching TRBD2. The CDR3 sequence is CASNPTSGSYNEQFF. The CDR3 DNA reads TGTGCCAGCAACCCGACTAGCGGGTCCTACAATGAGCAGTTCTTC.